The present entry profiles one TCR beta chain with its context. Its antigen remains unidentified. This sample was taken from a study of T cell responses to AZD1222 COVID-19 vaccine. Trimming took 4 bases from V and 4 from J, leaving 14 bases between them. The CDR3 runs to 15 residues. Germline loops: CDR1 SGHAT, CDR2 FQNNGV. Only in-frame clones appear in the TCRdb table, and some are missing; sequencing was by immunoSEQ multiplex PCR. The sample contains 85,000 to 130,000 clones, around 91% of which appear only once. Study-level points and caveats: Increased Spike-specific TCR breadth and depth were observed after two AZD1222 doses.

The sequence came from an adult in good health. V gene TRBV11-2 combines with J gene TRBJ1-3, with D possibly being TRBD1 (5 bases). The material was peripheral blood, obtained on day 0 of AZD1222 vaccination. This chain's CDR3 is CASSSFSGVGNTIYF. DNA for the CDR3: TGTGCCAGCAGCTCATTTTCGGGGGTCGGAAACACCATATATTTT.